The text below deals with one T cell receptor beta chain. The sample is drawn from a study of blood T cell repertoires in COVID-19. In the study overall: Donors in the United States, Italy and Spain gave samples during acute or convalescent COVID-19. T cells, B-cell-depleted T cells, or PBMCs supplied cDNA or gDNA.

Germline CDR1 is SGDLS and CDR2 is YYNGEE. V lost 4 bases to trimming and J lost 6 bases; unmatched junction nucleotides: 8. The CDR3 is 15 residues long. Using immunoSEQ multiplex PCR, the repertoire was profiled, and TCRdb retains in-frame clones only, with some absent. The repertoire has some 300,000 clones, around 88% of them found once; the top ten carry under 8%. The chain uses TRBV9 and TRBJ2-1; 9 nucleotides agree with TRBD2. The TCR originated in a young woman who had recovered from COVID-19. The material sequenced was peripheral blood. The CDR3 coding sequence is TGTGCCAGCAGCAATATGCGGGGGGGCGTCAATGAGCAGTTCTTC. Protein sequence: CASSNMRGGVNEQFF.